These T cell receptor beta chains were read from a single sample in a study of blood T cell repertoires in COVID-19. Data came from immunoSEQ multiplex PCR; TCRdb stores just in-frame clones and leaves some out. The sample carries 300,000 to 500,000 clones, 88% recorded once. The specimen was PBMCs or T cells enriched from blood (not recorded which). These receptors came from a woman in her 30s with acute COVID-19. Both conserved end residues are part of each CDR3. A D gene is named only where the DNA matches it firmly. Size is stated for part of the rows, as once, few or many counts, or as a class when the clone is expanded.

TRBV5-4,-,TRBJ1-5,once,CASSFVNRELLNQPQHF,TGTGCCAGCAGCTTCGTAAACAGGGAACTTCTCAATCAGCCCCAGCATTTT
TRBV19,-,TRBJ1-5,-,CASQRMAGYSNQPQHF,TGTGCCAGCCAGCGTATGGCGGGATATAGCAATCAGCCCCAGCATTTT
TRBV30,TRBD1,TRBJ1-1,-,CAWKTHPGQGPLGTEAFF,TGTGCCTGGAAGACCCATCCGGGACAGGGGCCTCTTGGCACTGAAGCTTTCTTT
TRBV6-5,TRBD2,TRBJ2-1,-,CASILAGGPRNEQFF,TGTGCCAGCATCCTAGCGGGGGGGCCTCGAAATGAGCAGTTCTTC
TRBV7-3,TRBD1,TRBJ2-2,-,CASSPDRAYTGELFF,TGTGCCAGCAGCCCCGACAGGGCTTACACCGGGGAGCTGTTTTTT
TRBV19,TRBD1,TRBJ2-2,-,CASRIGTGGRLTGELFF,TGTGCCAGTAGGATTGGGACAGGGGGCCGCCTCACCGGGGAGCTGTTTTTT
TRBV5-1,-,TRBJ1-2,-,CASSLDAENYGYTF,TGCGCCAGCAGCTTGGACGCCGAGAACTATGGCTACACCTTC
TRBV11-2,-,TRBJ1-1,-,CASSLGTVNTEAFF,TGTGCCAGCAGCTTAGGGACAGTGAACACTGAAGCTTTCTTT
TRBV7-3,-,TRBJ2-3,-,CASSIEGGDTQYF,TGTGCCAGCAGTATAGAAGGGGGAGATACGCAGTATTTT
TRBV5-1,-,TRBJ1-6,-,CASSLGRGGYNSPLHF,TGCGCCAGCAGCTTAGGGAGGGGCGGTTATAATTCACCCCTCCACTTT
TRBV6-5,TRBD2,TRBJ2-1,-,CASSYSLAGGRNEQFF,TGTGCCAGCAGTTATTCCCTAGCGGGGGGGCGCAATGAGCAGTTCTTC
TRBV27,-,TRBJ1-1,-,CASSLSATGSNTEAFF,TGTGCCAGCAGTTTATCTGCCACAGGTTCGAACACTGAAGCTTTCTTT
TRBV7-9,TRBD1,TRBJ1-2,-,CASSFQGARRDYGYTF,TGTGCCAGCAGCTTTCAGGGGGCGAGGAGGGACTATGGCTACACCTTC
TRBV2,TRBD1,TRBJ1-1,-,CASITDRGLSEAFF,TGTGCCAGCATTACGGACAGGGGGCTGTCTGAAGCTTTCTTT
TRBV7-7,-,TRBJ2-6,-,CASSPQGVSVLTF,TGTGCCAGCAGCCCACAGGGAGTGAGCGTCCTGACTTTC
TRBV5-4,-,TRBJ2-3,-,CASAKGLGTDTQYF,TGTGCCAGCGCGAAGGGGTTGGGCACAGATACGCAGTATTTT
TRBV27,-,TRBJ2-5,-,CASSLGSNRGGETQYF,TGTGCCAGCAGTTTAGGTTCGAACAGGGGAGGAGAGACCCAGTACTTC
TRBV5-8,-,TRBJ1-4,few,CASSPGGGPNEKLFF,TGTGCCAGCAGCCCTGGGGGGGGGCCCAATGAAAAACTGTTTTTT
TRBV5-4,-,TRBJ1-2,-,CASSFRGFYGYTF,TGTGCCAGCAGCTTCCGGGGGTTCTATGGCTACACCTTC
TRBV19,-,TRBJ2-2,-,CASSPRSGWTTGELFF,TGTGCCAGTAGTCCGCGGAGCGGATGGACCACCGGGGAGCTGTTTTTT
TRBV7-3,-,TRBJ2-3,-,CASSLRGGGTDTQYF,TGTGCCAGCAGCTTGAGGGGGGGCGGCACAGATACGCAGTATTTT
TRBV7-2,TRBD1,TRBJ2-6,once,CASSPGQGRTSGANVLTF,TGTGCCAGCAGCCCCGGACAGGGTCGAACCTCTGGGGCCAACGTCCTGACTTTC
TRBV5-1,TRBD1,TRBJ1-2,-,CASSARQGTSGYTF,TGCGCCAGCAGCGCACGACAGGGGACCAGTGGCTACACCTTC
TRBV2,-,TRBJ2-1,-,CASSEALRGSLFNEQFF,TGTGCCAGCAGTGAAGCACTTCGGGGGAGCCTTTTTAATGAGCAGTTCTTC
TRBV3-1/TRBV3-2,-,TRBJ2-7,-,CASSRNQPNTGLGEQYF,TGTGCCAGCAGCCGAAATCAACCAAATACAGGATTAGGGGAGCAGTACTTC
TRBV19,-,TRBJ1-4,-,CASSIGGNEKLFF,TGTGCCAGTAGTATTGGAGGGAACGAAAAACTGTTTTTT
TRBV18,-,TRBJ1-1,-,CASSPLAGENTEAFF,TGTGCCAGCTCACCACTGGCAGGCGAGAACACTGAAGCTTTCTTT
TRBV2,TRBD1,TRBJ2-7,-,CASSGTTGGYEQYF,TGTGCCAGCAGTGGGACGACAGGGGGGTACGAGCAGTACTTC
TRBV27,TRBD1,TRBJ2-2,-,CASSSGTGITGELFF,TGTGCCAGCAGTTCCGGGACAGGGATAACCGGGGAGCTGTTTTTT
TRBV4-1,-,TRBJ1-3,-,CASSQVAGRSLSGNTIYF,TGCGCCAGCAGCCAAGTGGCAGGGAGGTCCCTCTCTGGAAACACCATATATTTT
TRBV27,-,TRBJ1-2,-,CASSFYPAREDGYTF,TGTGCCAGCAGTTTCTATCCCGCCAGGGAGGATGGCTACACCTTC
TRBV25-1,TRBD1,TRBJ1-2,-,CASRETGDNYGYTF,TGTGCCAGCAGAGAGACAGGGGACAACTATGGCTACACCTTC